The rows below give T cell receptor beta chains drawn from one sample of a study of graft-versus-host responses after intestinal transplantation. The protocol was immunoSEQ multiplex PCR, while the TCRdb copy is restricted to in-frame clones and leaves out a portion. Of about 10,000 clones in the sample, more than 75% were seen once. The sample consisted of PBMCs, taken roughly 42 days after intestinal transplant. These receptors all stem from a human patient who received an intestinal transplant, so some T cells may come from the graft donor. Both conserved end residues are part of each CDR3.

CDR3: CASSSPEAYEQYF
V: TRBV7-9
J: TRBJ2-7

CDR3: CASSGDRGPYYEQYF
V: TRBV2
J: TRBJ2-7

CDR3: CASSHYLRQGEETQYF
V: TRBV4-1
J: TRBJ2-5

CDR3: CASSNRPQETQYF
V: TRBV19
J: TRBJ2-5

CDR3: CASSYARGGDNEQFF
V: TRBV6-6
J: TRBJ2-1

CDR3: CSVEGAWKADTQYF
V: TRBV29-1
J: TRBJ2-3

CDR3: CASSNAVIYEQYF
V: TRBV7-9
J: TRBJ2-7

CDR3: CASVTAGGGYEQYF
V: TRBV28
J: TRBJ2-7

CDR3: CASGEGGAEQYF
V: TRBV5-1
J: TRBJ2-7

CDR3: CASSLGAQWRETQYF
V: TRBV11-2
J: TRBJ2-5

CDR3: CASEGLGTDTQYF
V: TRBV5-6
J: TRBJ2-3

CDR3: CASSLDGTDSPLHF
V: TRBV5-1
J: TRBJ1-6

CDR3: CASSEQGANYGYTF
V: TRBV2
J: TRBJ1-2

CDR3: CASSFSGSSTDTQYF
V: TRBV7-2
J: TRBJ2-3

CDR3: CAISERGTGRWNTEAFF
V: TRBV10-3
J: TRBJ1-1

CDR3: CASSPPRAGELFF
V: TRBV9
J: TRBJ2-2

CDR3: CASSGVGGEQYF
V: TRBV13
J: TRBJ2-7

CDR3: CASSQDPSGDRVYEQYF
V: TRBV4-2
J: TRBJ2-7

CDR3: CASSLGSVWGARNEQYF
V: TRBV11-1
J: TRBJ2-7

CDR3: CASSLAGEPYEQYF
V: TRBV28
J: TRBJ2-7

CDR3: CASSLGSGGEQYF
V: TRBV11-2
J: TRBJ2-7

CDR3: CASSVRGPNQPQHF
V: TRBV9
J: TRBJ1-5

CDR3: CASSLWTSGRDSTDTQYF
V: TRBV5-5
J: TRBJ2-3

CDR3: CASSLARTSGRDTGELFF
V: TRBV7-6
J: TRBJ2-2

CDR3: CASSRDNSYEQYF
V: TRBV14
J: TRBJ2-7

CDR3: CASSLGQRRTNEKLFF
V: TRBV4-1
J: TRBJ1-4

CDR3: CATSRTPLLAGDRSGELFF
V: TRBV15
J: TRBJ2-2

CDR3: CASSSGQGAGNTIYF
V: TRBV7-9
J: TRBJ1-3

CDR3: CASSPGTEYGYTF
V: TRBV27
J: TRBJ1-2

CDR3: CASSLSSAGKRAGYTF
V: TRBV7-9
J: TRBJ1-2

CDR3: CASSQEGLEELFF
V: TRBV14
J: TRBJ2-2

CDR3: CASSQGGQVTEAFF
V: TRBV4-1
J: TRBJ1-1

CDR3: CASSLGRTEQETQYF
V: TRBV14
J: TRBJ2-5

CDR3: CASSYLGTGVEEQYF
V: TRBV6-6
J: TRBJ2-7

CDR3: CASRGEGGTEAFF
V: TRBV5-4
J: TRBJ1-1

CDR3: CASSDSNSGANVLTF
V: TRBV6-4
J: TRBJ2-6

CDR3: CASSFTSSSYNEQFF
V: TRBV5-6
J: TRBJ2-1

CDR3: CASSLRDRGEKLFF
V: TRBV19
J: TRBJ1-4

CDR3: CASSVATVDTEAFF
V: TRBV9
J: TRBJ1-1

CDR3: CASSPGVEFTDTQYF
V: TRBV5-6
J: TRBJ2-3

CDR3: CASSVVPGDNEKLFF
V: TRBV9
J: TRBJ1-4

CDR3: CASSPSTGQGQPQHF
V: TRBV5-1
J: TRBJ1-5

CDR3: CASSPVGESLGYTF
V: TRBV7-2
J: TRBJ1-2

CDR3: CATSSDFRPLDEKLFF
V: TRBV15
J: TRBJ1-4

CDR3: CASGWTGSEEKLFF
V: TRBV12-5
J: TRBJ1-4

CDR3: CASSLGTGDSQPQHF
V: TRBV14
J: TRBJ1-5

CDR3: CASSATPLSSRPTF
V: TRBV9
J: TRBJ1-2

CDR3: CASRPRATYEQYF
V: TRBV6-1
J: TRBJ2-7

CDR3: CASSQDPGTGLNQPQHF
V: TRBV4-1
J: TRBJ1-5

CDR3: CASSERLAGGNEQFF
V: TRBV6-4
J: TRBJ2-1

CDR3: CASSQNRKSTEAFF
V: TRBV4-1
J: TRBJ1-1

CDR3: CASSQGIIVLSHNSPLHF
V: TRBV4-1
J: TRBJ1-6

CDR3: CASSLPNVGQGSTDTQYF
V: TRBV11-2
J: TRBJ2-3